This TCR beta chain was found in a study of T cells in Graves' hyperthyroidism and ophthalmopathy. TCR beta CDR3 regions were amplified from RNA transcripts. The study used the HTBI primer set for a first-round RT-PCR of the TCR CDR3. TCRdb independently ran MiXCR on the multiplex PCR reads; one entry per CDR3 protein. The sample has about 420,000 distinct CDR3 sequences; roughly 15% are singletons. This TCR was recovered from a young woman with Graves' hyperthyroidism. Sequencing was done on a sample of blood.

The CDR3 coding sequence is TGTGCCAGCAGTTACACCGGGGAAAAACTGTTTTTT. Residues: CASSYTGEKLFF. The V gene is TRBV6-5, the J gene TRBJ1-4; D unresolved. Deletions cut 2 bases from V and 8 bases from J, with 6 bases between. Germline assignment: CDR1 MNHEY and CDR2 SVGAGI. CDR3 length equals 12 residues.